The present TCR beta chain was sequenced within a study of beta chain features in type 1 diabetes. Whole-study results and caveats: cDNA-based reads could over-represent cells with high TCR expression. Among all four CD4+ subsets, Type 1 diabetes patients had TCRB CDR3s that were moderately but significantly shorter.

The CDR3 totals 13 residues. CDR1 SGHTA and CDR2 FQGNSA come from the germline V gene. Trimming cost V 9 bases and J 0 bases; bases outside gene matches: 4. About this clone: Its antigen is undetermined.

Reverse transcription of all isolated RNA meant that expressed TCRB transcripts were sequenced. Naive, central memory and regulatory T cell samples yielded around 3.3 million reads on average. The assay was immunoSEQ multiplex PCR, and TCRdb's table has in-frame clones only and misses some. In the table there are about 700,000 clones, 13% of which are singletons. The sample consisted of naive CD4+ T cells from blood. The receptor's source is a man between 18 and 29 years old with type 1 diabetes. The rearrangement uses TRBV7-2 and TRBJ1-1; 7 positions match TRBD1. The CDR3 reads CARAQGMNTEAFF. The CDR3 nucleotides are TGTGCCAGAGCACAGGGGATGAACACTGAAGCTTTCTTT.